This T cell receptor (beta chain) appears in the sequencing data of a study of shared clonotypes between healthy human individuals. Notes on the study in general: Clonotype sharing among donors, it was expected, would be affected by sequencing depth.

Per the germline V gene, CDR1 is ENHRY and CDR2 is SYGVKD. V was cut by 11 bases and J by 2 bases, with 14 bases left in between. The CDR3 consists of 13 residues. The repertoire was sequenced with immunoSEQ multiplex PCR; TCRdb's copy has only in-frame clones and lacks some. The repertoire consists of more than 900,000 clones, with 75% to 85% occurring once and the leading ten covering 0.6% to 0.7%. This clone has a count of ten or more. Its antigen is still unknown. Only Caucasian adults living in Nashville, Tennessee served as donors. The sequence was obtained from a man between 18 and 29 years old in good health. Some clones in this sample may be carry-over from other donors' samples. What was sequenced was memory CD4+ T cells from PBMCs. Noted subset: CD45RA-negative fraction. The chain has TRBV10-3 and TRBJ2-3; TRBD2 is a possible D gene (7 bases). The CDR3 here is CAAARGLTDTQYF. CDR3 in DNA: TGTGCCGCCGCGCGGGGGCTCACAGATACGCAGTATTTT.